These 17 T cell receptor beta chains originate from one sample sequenced in a study of shared clonotypes between healthy human individuals. Some clones are missing from TCRdb's copy, which holds only in-frame ones; the method was immunoSEQ multiplex PCR. The table includes around 2.5 million clones, 93% detected once. The sequenced material came from naive CD4+ T cells from PBMCs. Subset: CD45RA+ positively selected. The receptor source for this set is a man aged 18 to 30 in good health. Some clones in this sample may be carry-over from other donors' samples.

This clone was counted once. CDR3 bases: TGTGCCAGCAGCCTTAGTGGAAGGGTAGGAGAAAAACTGTTTTTT. It codes for CASSLSGRVGEKLFF. J is TRBJ1-4 and V is TRBV28; D ambiguous. In germline, CDR1 is MDHEN, CDR2 SYDVKM. V dropped 6 bases and J dropped 8 bases, with 19 bases sitting between them. This CDR3 comprises 15 residues.

The V call is TRBV28, the J call TRBJ2-3, with D maybe TRBD2 (7 bases). V was clipped by 5 bases and J by 3 bases, with 18 bases between them. The germline V gene has CDR1 MDHEN and CDR2 SYDVKM. The CDR3 has 16 residues. CDR3: CASSAIPAGQTDTQYF. DNA of the CDR3: TGTGCCAGCAGTGCGATTCCAGCGGGACAAACAGATACGCAGTATTTT.

Turning to this clone: Within the sample, other DNA sequences also encode this same CDR3. V usage is TRBV7-3 and J usage is TRBJ2-1; weak D call: TRBD2 (5 bases). The CDR3 is 13 residues long. Germline V lookup: CDR1 SGHTA, CDR2 FQGTGA. Between the trimmed V and J ends, which lost 0 bases and 8 bases, there was a span of 8 bases. CDR3 DNA sequence: TGTGCCAGCAGCTTAACACGGCGGGATGAGCAGTTCTTC. Protein sequence: CASSLTRRDEQFF.

The chain combines TRBV9 with TRBJ2-1; D might be TRBD1 (5 bases). The CDR3 covers 14 residues. V was trimmed by 0 bases and J by 8 bases, leaving 12 bases between them. Germline CDR1 is SGDLS and CDR2 is YYNGEE. The CDR3 sequence is CASSVEDRSHEQFF. The CDR3 DNA reads TGTGCCAGCAGCGTAGAAGACAGAAGCCATGAGCAGTTCTTC.

As regards this clone: This specimen includes other DNA sequences encoding the same CDR3. V is TRBV19 and J is TRBJ2-3; 7 nucleotides agree with TRBD2. The CDR3 is 15 amino acids. V shed 4 bases and J 3 bases; nucleotides not matched to a gene: 7. Germline CDR1 and CDR2: LNHDA and SQIVND (reference sequence). CDR3 nucleotides: TGTGCCAGTAGTAGACCGGGACTACATACAGATACGCAGTATTTT. As protein: CASSRPGLHTDTQYF. Full variable domain (remainder filled in from reference TRBV19 and TRBJ2-3): DGGITQSPKYLFRKEGQNVTLSCEQNLNHDAMYWYRQDPGQGLRLIYYSQIVNDFQKGDIAEGYSVSREKKESFPLTVTSAQKNPTAFYLCASSRPGLHTDTQYFGPGTRLTVL.

V usage is TRBV2 and J usage is TRBJ2-4; 10 bases match TRBD1. After removal of 6 bases from V and 1 base from J, the junction contained 6 bases not matched to a gene. Germline CDR1 SNHLY, CDR2 FYNNEI. The CDR3 sequence is 16 residues long. For the CDR3, the DNA is TGTGCCAGCAGCCAGACAGGGGGCGAGGCCAAAAACATTCAGTACTTC. Protein sequence: CASSQTGGEAKNIQYF.

In DNA, the CDR3 is TGCAGCGTTGAAGGCCGGACAGGGGATAGCTCCTACGAGCAGTACTTC. This gives the protein CSVEGRTGDSSYEQYF. This rearrangement joins TRBV29-1 to TRBJ2-7; 9 bases are a match to TRBD1. The CDR3 has 16 residues. Germline V CDR1 and CDR2: SQVTM, ANQGSEA. The V gene end was trimmed by 1 base and the J gene end by 0 bases; junction bases not matched to a gene: 7.

The gene calls are TRBV7-8 and TRBJ2-1, with 7 positions matching TRBD2. The junction had 9 bases not matched to a gene; V was cut back by 4 bases and J by 6 bases. This CDR3 is 15 amino acids long. Germline V gene lookup returns CDR1 SGHVS and CDR2 FQNEAQ. The CDR3 is CASSSGRLGINEQFF. In DNA, the CDR3 is TGTGCCAGCAGCTCCGGGAGGTTAGGTATCAATGAGCAGTTCTTC.

The rearrangement links TRBV7-2 to TRBJ2-7; D is undetermined. The CDR3 sequence is 14 residues long. The V and J ends lost 5 bases and 6 bases respectively, with 17 bases between them. Germline V gene lookup returns CDR1 SGHTA and CDR2 FQGNSA. CDR3 sequence: CASSKSPALSEQYF. The CDR3 DNA reads TGTGCCAGCAGCAAGAGCCCCGCGCTAAGCGAGCAGTACTTC.

V usage is TRBV19 and J usage is TRBJ2-7, with 7 positions matching TRBD2. The germline CDR1 and CDR2 sequences are LNHDA and SQIVND (reference sequence). This CDR3 comprises 16 residues. The CDR3 bases are TGTGCTTCAAAAGAAGCGGTAGGCGGGAGCTCCTACGAGCAGTACTTC. It yields the protein CASKEAVGGSSYEQYF. Together with reference TRBV19 and TRBJ2-7, the CDR3 gives the full variable domain: DGGITQSPKYLFRKEGQNVTLSCEQNLNHDAMYWYRQDPGQGLRLIYYSQIVNDFQKGDIAEGYSVSREKKESFPLTVTSAQKNPTAFYLCASKEAVGGSSYEQYFGPGTRLTVT.

This chain joins TRBV7-2 and TRBJ2-7; maybe TRBD2 (6 bases). V was clipped by 5 bases and J by 3 bases, with 14 bases between them. The germline CDR1 and CDR2 sequences are SGHTA and FQGNSA. CDR3 length equals 14 residues. DNA for the CDR3: TGTGCCAGCAGCACTAGACTAGGTCTCTACGAGCAGTACTTC. Protein sequence: CASSTRLGLYEQYF.

V and J are TRBV6-5 and TRBJ2-7; 8 bases match TRBD2. The CDR3 loop spans 14 amino acids. V lost 6 bases, J lost 8 bases, and 12 bases stayed unmatched. From germline, CDR1 is MNHEY and CDR2 SVGAGI. The CDR3 spells CASSRTGRGVQQYF. Written as DNA, the CDR3 is TGTGCCAGCAGCCGGACTGGGCGGGGGGTTCAGCAGTACTTC.

The CDR3 region is CAWSAAGLAVNEQFF. In nucleotides, the CDR3 is TGTGCCTGGAGTGCAGCCGGACTAGCGGTCAATGAGCAGTTCTTC. This chain uses TRBV30 with TRBJ2-1, with 10 nucleotides matching TRBD2. Per the germline V gene, CDR1 is GTSNPN and CDR2 is SVGIG (reference sequence). The CDR3 has 15 residues. Trimming took 1 base from V and 6 from J; bases not matched to a gene: 6. The full variable domain, with the rest looked up from reference TRBV30 and TRBJ2-1, is SQTIHQWPATLVQPVGSPLSLECTVEGTSNPNLYWYRQAAGRGLQLLFYSVGIGQISSEVPQNLSASRPQDRQFILSSKKLLLSDSGFYLCAWSAAGLAVNEQFFGPGTRLTVL.

V and J are TRBV6-5 and TRBJ2-7; D perhaps matches TRBD1 (5 bases). CDR1 is MNHEY, CDR2 SVGAGI, per germline. Trimming pared 10 bases from V and 2 bases from J, leaving 15 bases between. The CDR3 extends over 13 amino acids. In DNA form, the CDR3 reads TGTGCCACCAGGGTTCCGAGCACCTACGAGCAGTACTTC. It specifies CATRVPSTYEQYF.

This clone was seen a single time. V and J are TRBV9 and TRBJ1-4, with 8 bases aligning to TRBD1. The germline V gene has CDR1 SGDLS and CDR2 YYNGEE. The CDR3 totals 15 residues. The V gene end was trimmed by 4 bases and the J gene end by 8 bases; junction bases not matched to a gene: 10. CDR3 nucleotide sequence: TGTGCCAGCAGCCTTCGGACAGGGTTTGACGAAAAACTGTTTTTT. Encoded protein: CASSLRTGFDEKLFF.

The chain is built from TRBV7-9 and TRBJ2-1; 7 nucleotides agree with TRBD2. The V segment lost 2 bases and the J segment 5 bases; nucleotides outside the gene matches: 6. CDR1 SEHNR and CDR2 FQNEAQ come from the germline V gene (reference sequence). This CDR3 spans 15 amino acids. The CDR3 spells CASSLREDRNNEQFF. In nucleotides, the CDR3 is TGTGCCAGCAGCTTACGGGAGGACCGGAACAATGAGCAGTTCTTC.

V usage is TRBV5-4 and J usage is TRBJ1-1; D not resolved. Germline V gives CDR1 SGHNT, CDR2 YYREEE (reference sequence). The CDR3 extends over 12 amino acids. The V and J ends lost 1 base and 5 bases respectively, with 6 bases between them. DNA for the CDR3: TGTGCCAGCAGCTTGCAAGAAACTGAAGCTTTCTTT. Translation gives CASSLQETEAFF.